The clone carrying this T cell receptor (beta chain) was seen more than once but under ten times. The length of the CDR3 is 13 residues. Trimming left V 4 bases short and J 3 bases short, with 6 bases between. Germline CDR1 is MRHNA and CDR2 is SNTAGT. Individuals aged about 18 to 95 years were recruited from some 26 US areas. These data belong to a study of blood T cell repertoires in COVID-19. Study as a whole: Some COVID-19 samples were acute and others convalescent; all came from the United States, Italy and Spain.

Per the original methods: By means of reference gene primer amplification, nucleated cell counts were estimated. Some clones are missing from TCRdb's copy, which holds only in-frame ones; the method was immunoSEQ multiplex PCR. From that table come the V and J calls and clone size; the DNA was used to work out D and trimming. The sample records approximately 220,000 clones, approximately 83% being singletons. This sequence originates from a woman in her thirties or forties with acute COVID-19. J is TRBJ2-2 and V is TRBV6-4, with D unclear. Sequenced: PBMCs or T cells enriched from blood (not recorded which). For the CDR3, the DNA is TGTGCCAGCAGTGTTGACTACACCGGGGAGCTGTTTTTT. It specifies CASSVDYTGELFF.